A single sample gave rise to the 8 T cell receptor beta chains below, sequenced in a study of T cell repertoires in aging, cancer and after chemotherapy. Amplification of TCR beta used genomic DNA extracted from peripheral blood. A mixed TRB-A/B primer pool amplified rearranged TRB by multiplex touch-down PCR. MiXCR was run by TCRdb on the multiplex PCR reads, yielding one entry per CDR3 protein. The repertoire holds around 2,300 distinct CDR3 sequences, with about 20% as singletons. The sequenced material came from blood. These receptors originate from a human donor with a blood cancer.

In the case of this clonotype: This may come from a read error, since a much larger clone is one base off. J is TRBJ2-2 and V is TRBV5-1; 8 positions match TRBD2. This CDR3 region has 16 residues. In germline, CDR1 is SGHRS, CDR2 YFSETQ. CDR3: CARSLQPGGPSGELFF. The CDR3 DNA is TGCGCCAGAAGCTTGCAGCCGGGAGGGCCCTCCGGGGAGCTGTTTTTT. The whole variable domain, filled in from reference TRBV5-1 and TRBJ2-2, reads KAGVTQTPRYLIKTRGQQVTLSCSPISGHRSVSWYQQTPGQGLQFLFEYFSETQRNKGNFPGRFSGRQFSNSRSEMNVSTLELGDSALYLCARSLQPGGPSGELFFGEGSRLTVL.

CDR3 in amino acids: CASSHARPYAPQYF. The CDR3 DNA reads as TGCGCCAGCAGCCACGCCAGACCCTACGCCCCGCAGTATTTT. The chain links TRBV4-1 to TRBJ2-3, with D unclear. The CDR3 is made up of 14 amino acids. Trimming stripped 3 bases from V and 10 bases from J, with 17 bases between. Germline CDR1 is MGHRA and CDR2 is YSYEKL.

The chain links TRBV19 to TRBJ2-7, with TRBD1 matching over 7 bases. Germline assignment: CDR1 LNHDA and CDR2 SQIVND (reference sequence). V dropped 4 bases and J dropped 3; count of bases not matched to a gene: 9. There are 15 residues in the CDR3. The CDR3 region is CASSTSGTVGYEQYF. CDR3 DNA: TGTGCCAGTAGTACTTCCGGGACAGTAGGCTACGAGCAGTACTTC.

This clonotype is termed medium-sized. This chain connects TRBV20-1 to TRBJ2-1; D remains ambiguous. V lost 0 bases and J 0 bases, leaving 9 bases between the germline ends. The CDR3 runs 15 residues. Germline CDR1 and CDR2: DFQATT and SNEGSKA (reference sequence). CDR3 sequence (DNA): TGCAGTGCTAGAGATCCTGGCTTCTCCTACAATGAGCAGTTCTTC. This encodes CSARDPGFSYNEQFF.

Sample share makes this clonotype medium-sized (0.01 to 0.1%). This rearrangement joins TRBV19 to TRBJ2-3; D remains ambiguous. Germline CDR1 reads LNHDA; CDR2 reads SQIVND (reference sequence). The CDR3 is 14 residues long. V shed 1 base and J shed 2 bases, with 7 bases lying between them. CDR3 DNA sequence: TGTGCCAGTAGTATAGTACCCTCCACAGATACGCAGTATTTT. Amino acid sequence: CASSIVPSTDTQYF.

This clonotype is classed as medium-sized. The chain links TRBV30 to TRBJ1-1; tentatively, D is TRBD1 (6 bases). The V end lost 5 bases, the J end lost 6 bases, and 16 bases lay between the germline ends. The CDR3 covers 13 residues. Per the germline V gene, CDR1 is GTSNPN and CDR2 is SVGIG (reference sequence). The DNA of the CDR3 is TGTGCCTGGGATGACACAGGGAGCGCTGAAGCTTTCTTT. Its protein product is CAWDDTGSAEAFF.

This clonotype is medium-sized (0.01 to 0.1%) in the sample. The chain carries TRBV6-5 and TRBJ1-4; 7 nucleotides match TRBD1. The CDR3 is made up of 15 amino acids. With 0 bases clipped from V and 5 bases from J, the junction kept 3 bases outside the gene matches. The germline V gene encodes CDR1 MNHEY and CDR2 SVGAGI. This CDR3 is CASSYSGRGNEKLFF. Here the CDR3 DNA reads TGTGCCAGCAGTTACTCTGGCAGGGGGAATGAAAAACTGTTTTTT.

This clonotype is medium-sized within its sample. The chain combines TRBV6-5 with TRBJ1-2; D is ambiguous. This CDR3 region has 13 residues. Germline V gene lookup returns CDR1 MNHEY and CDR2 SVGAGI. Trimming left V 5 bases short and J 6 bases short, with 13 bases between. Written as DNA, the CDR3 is TGTGCCAGCAGTCCCTACACCGAGCATGGCTACACCTTC. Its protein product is CASSPYTEHGYTF.